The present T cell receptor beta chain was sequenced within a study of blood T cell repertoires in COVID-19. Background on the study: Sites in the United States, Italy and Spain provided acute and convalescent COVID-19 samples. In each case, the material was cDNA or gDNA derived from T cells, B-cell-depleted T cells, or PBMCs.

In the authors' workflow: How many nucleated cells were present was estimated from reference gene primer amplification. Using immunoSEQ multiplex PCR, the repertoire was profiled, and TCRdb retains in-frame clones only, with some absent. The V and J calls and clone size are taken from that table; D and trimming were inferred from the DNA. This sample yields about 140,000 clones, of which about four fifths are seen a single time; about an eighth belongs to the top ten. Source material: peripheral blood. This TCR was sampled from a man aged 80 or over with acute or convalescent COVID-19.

CDR3 DNA: TGTGCCAGCAGCCAGGGGGCTGATGGAAACACCATATATTTT. Protein: CASSQGADGNTIYF. The rearrangement joins TRBV7-9 to TRBJ1-3, with 8 bases identical to TRBD1. The CDR3 is made up of 14 amino acids. Losses at the gene ends were 5 bases for V and 3 bases for J; bases not matched to a gene: 3. Looked up from germline, CDR1 is SEHNR and CDR2 is FQNEAQ (reference sequence).